The clone carrying this T cell receptor beta chain occurred a few times. Its matching antigen is unknown. These data belong to a study of beta chain features in type 1 diabetes. About the research overall: No patient-donor differences in age, gender, total cells or subset yield. Findings and limits, study-wide: Among patients with Type 1 diabetes, TCRB CDR3s were moderately but significantly shorter in every one of the four CD4+ subsets. TCRB rearrangement may or may not be influenced by HLA type; here this remained unresolved. Type 1 diabetes patients had VDJ junctions that carried fewer insertions and more deletions.

The investigators reverse transcribed all of the isolated RNA, so they sequenced expressed TCRB transcripts. Measured with immunoSEQ multiplex PCR; TCRdb has only the in-frame clones, and not every one. The sample shows some 250,000 clones, approximately 15% of them seen only once. Trimming took off 1 base at V and 2 bases at J, with 7 bases between the two ends. Germline values: CDR1 SGHTS, CDR2 YDEGEE. CDR3 size: 14 residues. The origin of this receptor is a man between 25 and 39 years old with type 1 diabetes. The rearrangement uses TRBV5-8 and TRBJ1-3; D not resolved. Specimen: naive CD4+ T cells from blood. This CDR3 is CASSLLRTGNTIYF. The CDR3, as DNA: TGTGCCAGCAGCTTGCTCAGGACTGGAAACACCATATATTTT.